This TCR beta chain emerged from a study of T-cell reconstitution after alpha-beta-depleted transplantation in children. The J segment lost 7 bases and the V segment lost 3 bases, leaving 13 bases of the junction unmatched. The CDR3 loop spans 17 amino acids. The germline CDR1 and CDR2 sequences are DFQATT and SNEGSKA (reference sequence). Preparation of the TCRbeta library involved a method that used unique molecular identifiers. TCRdb itself ran the PCR reads through MiXCR, one entry per CDR3 protein. In the table there are about 230,000 distinct CDR3 sequences, more than 7.5% of which are singletons.

This clonotype was sampled from a human donor who donated a stem cell graft to a child with SCID. V usage is TRBV20-1 and J usage is TRBJ2-1; 12 bases are shared with TRBD1. The specimen was PBMCs from the stem cell graft donor, collected from the stem cell graft. CDR3 protein: CSARGTGGQLHGNEQFF. The CDR3 DNA sequence: TGCAGTGCTAGGGGGACAGGGGGCCAATTACACGGGAATGAGCAGTTCTTC.